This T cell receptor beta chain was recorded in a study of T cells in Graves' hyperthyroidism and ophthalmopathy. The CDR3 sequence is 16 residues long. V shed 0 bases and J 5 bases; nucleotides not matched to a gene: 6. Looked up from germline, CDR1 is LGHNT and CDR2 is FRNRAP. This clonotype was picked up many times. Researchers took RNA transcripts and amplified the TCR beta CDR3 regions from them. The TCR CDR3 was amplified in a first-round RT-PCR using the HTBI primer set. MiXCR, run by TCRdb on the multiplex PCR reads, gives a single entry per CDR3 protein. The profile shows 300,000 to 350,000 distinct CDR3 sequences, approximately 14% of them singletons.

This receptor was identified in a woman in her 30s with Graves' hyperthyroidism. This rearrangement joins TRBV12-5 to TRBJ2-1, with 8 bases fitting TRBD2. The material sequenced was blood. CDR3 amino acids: CASGLVTGGRDNEQFF. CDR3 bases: TGTGCTAGTGGTTTGGTAACGGGGGGGAGGGACAATGAGCAGTTCTTC. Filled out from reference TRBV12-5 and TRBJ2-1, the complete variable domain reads DARVTQTPRHKVTEMGQEVTMRCQPILGHNTVFWYRQTMMQGLELLAYFRNRAPLDDSGMPKDRFSAEMPDATLATLKIQPSEPRDSAVYFCASGLVTGGRDNEQFFGPGTRLTVL.